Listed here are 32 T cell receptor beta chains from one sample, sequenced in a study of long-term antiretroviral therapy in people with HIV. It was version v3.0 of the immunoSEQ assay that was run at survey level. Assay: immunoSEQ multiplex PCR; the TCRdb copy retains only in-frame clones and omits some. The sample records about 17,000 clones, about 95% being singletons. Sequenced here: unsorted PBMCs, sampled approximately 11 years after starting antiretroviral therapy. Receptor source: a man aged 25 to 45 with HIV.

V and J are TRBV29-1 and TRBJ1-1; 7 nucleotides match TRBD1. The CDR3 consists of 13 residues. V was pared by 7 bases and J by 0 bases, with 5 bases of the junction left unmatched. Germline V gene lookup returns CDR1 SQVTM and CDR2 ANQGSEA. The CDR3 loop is CSAWTGVNTEAFF. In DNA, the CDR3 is TGCAGCGCCTGGACAGGTGTGAACACTGAAGCTTTCTTT.

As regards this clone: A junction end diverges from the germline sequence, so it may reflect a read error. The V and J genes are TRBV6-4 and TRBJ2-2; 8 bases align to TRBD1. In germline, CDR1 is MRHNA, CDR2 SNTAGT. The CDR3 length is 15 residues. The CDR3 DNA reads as TGTGCCAACAGTGAGACAGGGGAGAACACCGGGGAGCTGTTTTTT. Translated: CANSETGENTGELFF.

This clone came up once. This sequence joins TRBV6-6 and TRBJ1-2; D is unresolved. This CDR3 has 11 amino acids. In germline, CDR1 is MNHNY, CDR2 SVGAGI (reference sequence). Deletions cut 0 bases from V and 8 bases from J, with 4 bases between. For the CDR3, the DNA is TGTGCCAGCAGTTACTCGCAGGGCTACACCTTC. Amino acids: CASSYSQGYTF.

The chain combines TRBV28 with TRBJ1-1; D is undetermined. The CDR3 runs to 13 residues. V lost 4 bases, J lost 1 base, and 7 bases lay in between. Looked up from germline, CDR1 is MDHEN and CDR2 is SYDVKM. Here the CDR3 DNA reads TGTGCCAGCAGTTGGGCCAAGAACACTGAAGCTTTCTTT. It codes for CASSWAKNTEAFF.

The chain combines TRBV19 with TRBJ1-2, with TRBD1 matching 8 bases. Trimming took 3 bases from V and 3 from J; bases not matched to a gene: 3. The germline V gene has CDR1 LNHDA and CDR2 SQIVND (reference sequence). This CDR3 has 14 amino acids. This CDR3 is CASSIGQGDYGYTF. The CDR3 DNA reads TGTGCCAGTAGTATCGGACAGGGCGACTATGGCTACACCTTC.

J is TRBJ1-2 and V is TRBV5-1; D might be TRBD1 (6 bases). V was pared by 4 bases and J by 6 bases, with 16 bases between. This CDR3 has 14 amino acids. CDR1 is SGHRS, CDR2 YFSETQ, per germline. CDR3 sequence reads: CASSAATGLDGYTF. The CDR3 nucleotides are TGCGCCAGCAGCGCTGCAACAGGGTTGGATGGCTACACCTTC.

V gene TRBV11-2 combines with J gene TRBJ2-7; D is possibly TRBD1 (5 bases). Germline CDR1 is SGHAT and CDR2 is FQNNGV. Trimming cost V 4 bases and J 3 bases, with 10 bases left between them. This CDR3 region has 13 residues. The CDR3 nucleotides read TGTGCCAGCAGCTACGACAGAAACTACGAGCAGTACGTC. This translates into CASSYDRNYEQYV.

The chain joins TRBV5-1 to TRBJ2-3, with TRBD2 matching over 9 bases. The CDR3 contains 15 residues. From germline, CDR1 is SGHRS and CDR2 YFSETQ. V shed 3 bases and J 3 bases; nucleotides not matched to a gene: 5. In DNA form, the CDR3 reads TGCGCCAGCAGCTCGCCGGGACTAGCAACAGATACGCAGTATTTT. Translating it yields CASSSPGLATDTQYF.

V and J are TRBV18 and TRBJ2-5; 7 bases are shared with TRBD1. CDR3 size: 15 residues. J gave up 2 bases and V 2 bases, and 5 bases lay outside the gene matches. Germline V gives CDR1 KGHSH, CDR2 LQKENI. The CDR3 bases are TGTGCCAGCTCACCATACAGGGGAGATCAAGAGACCCAGTACTTC. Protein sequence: CASSPYRGDQETQYF.

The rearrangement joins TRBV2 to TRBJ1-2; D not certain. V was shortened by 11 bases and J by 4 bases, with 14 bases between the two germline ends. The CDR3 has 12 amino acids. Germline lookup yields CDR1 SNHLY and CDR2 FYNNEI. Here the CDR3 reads CAGVSIGYGYTF. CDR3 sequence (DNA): TGTGCCGGGGTTAGTATCGGCTATGGCTACACCTTC.

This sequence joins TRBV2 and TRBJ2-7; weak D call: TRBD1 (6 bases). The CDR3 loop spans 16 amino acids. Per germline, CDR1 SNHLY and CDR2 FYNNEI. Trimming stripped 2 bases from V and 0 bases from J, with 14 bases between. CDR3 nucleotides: TGTGCCAGCAGTGAACACCACAGGGCGACCTCCTACGAGCAGTACGTC. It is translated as CASSEHHRATSYEQYV.

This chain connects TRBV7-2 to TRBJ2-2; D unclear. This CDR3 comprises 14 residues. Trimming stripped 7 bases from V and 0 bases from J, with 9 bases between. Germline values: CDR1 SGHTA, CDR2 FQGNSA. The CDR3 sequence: CASTVVTNTGELFF. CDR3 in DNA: TGTGCCAGCACTGTTGTTACGAACACCGGGGAGCTGTTTTTT.

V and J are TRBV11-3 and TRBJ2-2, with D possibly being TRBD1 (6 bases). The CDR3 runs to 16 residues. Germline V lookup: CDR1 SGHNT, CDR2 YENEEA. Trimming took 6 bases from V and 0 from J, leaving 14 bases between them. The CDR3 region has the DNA TGTGCCAGCAGTCCGACCGGGACATCGAACACCGGGGAGCTGTTTTTT. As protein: CASSPTGTSNTGELFF.

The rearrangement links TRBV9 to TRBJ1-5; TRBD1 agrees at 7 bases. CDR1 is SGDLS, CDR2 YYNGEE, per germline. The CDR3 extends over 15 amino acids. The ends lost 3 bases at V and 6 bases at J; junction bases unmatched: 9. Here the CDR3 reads CASSDRWTGTQPQHF. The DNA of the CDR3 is TGTGCCAGCAGCGACCGGTGGACAGGTACTCAGCCCCAGCATTTT.

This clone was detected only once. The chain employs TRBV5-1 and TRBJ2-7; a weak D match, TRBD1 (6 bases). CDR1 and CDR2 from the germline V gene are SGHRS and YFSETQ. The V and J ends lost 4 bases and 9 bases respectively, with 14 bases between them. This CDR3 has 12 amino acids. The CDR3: CASSPTGYRQYF. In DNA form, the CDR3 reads TGCGCCAGCAGCCCCACAGGGTACAGGCAGTACTTC. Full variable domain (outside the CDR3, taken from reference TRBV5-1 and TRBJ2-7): KAGVTQTPRYLIKTRGQQVTLSCSPISGHRSVSWYQQTPGQGLQFLFEYFSETQRNKGNFPGRFSGRQFSNSRSEMNVSTLELGDSALYLCASSPTGYRQYFGPGTRLTVT.

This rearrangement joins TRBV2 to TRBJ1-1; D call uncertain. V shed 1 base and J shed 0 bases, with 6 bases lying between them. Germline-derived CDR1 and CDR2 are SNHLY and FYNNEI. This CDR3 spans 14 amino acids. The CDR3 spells CASSEVGMNTEAFF. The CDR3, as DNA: TGTGCCAGCAGTGAAGTAGGAATGAACACTGAAGCTTTCTTT.

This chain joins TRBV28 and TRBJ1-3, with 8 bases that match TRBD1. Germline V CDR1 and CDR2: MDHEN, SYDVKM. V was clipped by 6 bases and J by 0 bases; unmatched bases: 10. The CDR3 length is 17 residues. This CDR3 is CASRLSHRGFSGNTIYF. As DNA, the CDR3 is TGTGCCAGCAGGCTGTCTCACAGGGGGTTCTCTGGAAACACCATATATTTT.

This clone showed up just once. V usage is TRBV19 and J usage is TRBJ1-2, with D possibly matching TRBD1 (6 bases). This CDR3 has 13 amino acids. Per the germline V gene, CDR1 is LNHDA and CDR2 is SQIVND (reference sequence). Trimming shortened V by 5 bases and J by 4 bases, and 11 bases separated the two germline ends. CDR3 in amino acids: CASSPPDSYGYTF. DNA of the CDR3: TGTGCCAGTAGTCCCCCGGACAGCTATGGCTACACCTTC.

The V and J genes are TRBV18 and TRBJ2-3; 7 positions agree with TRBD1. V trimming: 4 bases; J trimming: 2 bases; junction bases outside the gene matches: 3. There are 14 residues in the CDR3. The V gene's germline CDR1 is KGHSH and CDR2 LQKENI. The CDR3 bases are TGTGCCAGCTCACGACAGGGAGACACAGATACGCAGTATTTT. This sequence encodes CASSRQGDTDTQYF.

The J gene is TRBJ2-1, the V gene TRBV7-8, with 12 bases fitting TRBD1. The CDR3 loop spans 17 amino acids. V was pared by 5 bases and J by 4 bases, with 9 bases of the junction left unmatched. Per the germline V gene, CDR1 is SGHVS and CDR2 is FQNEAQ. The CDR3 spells CASSPGQGASTYNEQFF. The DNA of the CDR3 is TGTGCCAGCAGCCCGGGACAGGGGGCCTCGACTTACAATGAGCAGTTCTTC.

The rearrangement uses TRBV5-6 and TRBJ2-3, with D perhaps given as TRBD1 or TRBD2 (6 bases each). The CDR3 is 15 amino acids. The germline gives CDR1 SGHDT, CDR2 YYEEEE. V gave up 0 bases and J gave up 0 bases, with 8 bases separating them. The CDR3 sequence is CASSLGGASTDTQYF. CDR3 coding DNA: TGTGCCAGCAGCTTGGGGGGGGCTAGCACAGATACGCAGTATTTT. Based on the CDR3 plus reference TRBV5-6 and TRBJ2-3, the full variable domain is DAGVTQSPTHLIKTRGQQVTLRCSPKSGHDTVSWYQQALGQGPQFIFQYYEEEERQRGNFPDRFSGHQFPNYSSELNVNALLLGDSALYLCASSLGGASTDTQYFGPGTRLTVL.

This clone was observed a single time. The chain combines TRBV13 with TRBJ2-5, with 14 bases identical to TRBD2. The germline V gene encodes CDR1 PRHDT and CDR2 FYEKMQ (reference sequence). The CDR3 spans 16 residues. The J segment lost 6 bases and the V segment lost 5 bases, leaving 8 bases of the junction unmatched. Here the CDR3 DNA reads TGTGCCAGCAGCACGACTAGCGGGGGGGGGAGAAAGACCCAGTACTTC. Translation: CASSTTSGGGRKTQYF.

Here the CDR3 DNA reads TGTGCCAGCAGCCCCGGTGCCTCCGGGCAGACCCAGTACTTC. Translated, it gives CASSPGASGQTQYF. The V call is TRBV2, the J call TRBJ2-5; D unclear. This CDR3 has 14 residues. The V end lost 6 bases, the J end lost 6 bases, and 17 bases lay between the germline ends. Germline CDR1 reads SNHLY; CDR2 reads FYNNEI. Supplemented by reference TRBV2 and TRBJ2-5, the full variable domain reads EPEVTQTPSHQVTQMGQEVILRCVPISNHLYFYWYRQILGQKVEFLVSFYNNEISEKSEIFDDQFSVERPDGSNFTLKIRSTKLEDSAMYFCASSPGASGQTQYFGPGTRLLVL.

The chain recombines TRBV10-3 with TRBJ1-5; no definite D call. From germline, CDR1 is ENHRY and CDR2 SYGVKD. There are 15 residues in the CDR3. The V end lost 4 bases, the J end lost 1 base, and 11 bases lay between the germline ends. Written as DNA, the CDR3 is TGTGCCATCAGTGTAGGTCCCGGGAGCAATCAGCCCCAGCATTTT. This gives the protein CAISVGPGSNQPQHF.

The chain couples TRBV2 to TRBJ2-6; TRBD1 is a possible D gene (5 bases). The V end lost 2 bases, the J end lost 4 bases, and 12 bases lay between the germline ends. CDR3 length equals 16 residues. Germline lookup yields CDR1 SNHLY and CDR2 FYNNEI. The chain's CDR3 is CASSENQGSGANVLTF. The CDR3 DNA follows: TGTGCCAGCAGTGAAAACCAGGGATCCGGGGCCAACGTCCTGACTTTC.

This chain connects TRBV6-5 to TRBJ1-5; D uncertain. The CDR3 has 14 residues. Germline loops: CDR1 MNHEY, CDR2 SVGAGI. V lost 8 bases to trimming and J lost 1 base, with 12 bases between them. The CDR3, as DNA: TGTGCCAGCGGCAAAAGGGAAAGCAATCAGCCCCAGCATTTT. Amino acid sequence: CASGKRESNQPQHF.

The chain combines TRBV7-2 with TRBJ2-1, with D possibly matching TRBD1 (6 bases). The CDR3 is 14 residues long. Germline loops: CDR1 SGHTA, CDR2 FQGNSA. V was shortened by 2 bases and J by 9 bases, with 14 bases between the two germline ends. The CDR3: CASSLQGRGPEQFF. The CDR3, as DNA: TGTGCCAGCAGCTTACAGGGCAGGGGCCCTGAGCAGTTCTTC.

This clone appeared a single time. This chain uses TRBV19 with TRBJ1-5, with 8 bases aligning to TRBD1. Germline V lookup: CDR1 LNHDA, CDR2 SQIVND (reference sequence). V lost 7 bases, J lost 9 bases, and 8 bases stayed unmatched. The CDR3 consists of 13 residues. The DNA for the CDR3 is TGTGCCAGTAACGGACAGGGCAGGGTGCCCCAGCATTTT. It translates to CASNGQGRVPQHF. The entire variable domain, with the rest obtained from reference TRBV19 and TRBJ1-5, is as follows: DGGITQSPKYLFRKEGQNVTLSCEQNLNHDAMYWYRQDPGQGLRLIYYSQIVNDFQKGDIAEGYSVSREKKESFPLTVTSAQKNPTAFYLCASNGQGRVPQHFGDGTRLSIL.

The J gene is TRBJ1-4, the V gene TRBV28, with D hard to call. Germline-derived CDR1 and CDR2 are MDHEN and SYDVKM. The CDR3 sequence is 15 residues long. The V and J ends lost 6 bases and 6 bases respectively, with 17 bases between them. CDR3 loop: CASRTPWDRDEKLFF. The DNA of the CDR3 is TGTGCCAGCAGGACCCCCTGGGATCGGGATGAAAAACTGTTTTTT.

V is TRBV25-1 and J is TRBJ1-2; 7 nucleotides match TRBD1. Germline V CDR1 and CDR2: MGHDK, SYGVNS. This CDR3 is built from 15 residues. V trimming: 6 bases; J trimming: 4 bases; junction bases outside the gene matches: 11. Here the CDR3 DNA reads TGTGCCAGCAGCGAGCACAGGGGAGACGGCTATGGCTACACCTTC. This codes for CASSEHRGDGYGYTF.

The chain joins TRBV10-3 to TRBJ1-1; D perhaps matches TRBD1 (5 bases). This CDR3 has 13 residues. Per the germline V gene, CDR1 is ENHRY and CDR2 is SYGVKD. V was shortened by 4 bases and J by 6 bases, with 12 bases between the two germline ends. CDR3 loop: CAISGGKGPEAFF. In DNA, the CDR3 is TGTGCCATCAGTGGGGGAAAGGGACCTGAAGCTTTCTTT.

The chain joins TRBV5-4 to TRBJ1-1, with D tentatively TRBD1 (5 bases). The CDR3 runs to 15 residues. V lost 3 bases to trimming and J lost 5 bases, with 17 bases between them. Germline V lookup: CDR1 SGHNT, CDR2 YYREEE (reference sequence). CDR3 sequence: CASSWGRGAETEAFF. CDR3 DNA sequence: TGTGCCAGCAGCTGGGGGAGGGGCGCGGAAACTGAAGCTTTCTTT.